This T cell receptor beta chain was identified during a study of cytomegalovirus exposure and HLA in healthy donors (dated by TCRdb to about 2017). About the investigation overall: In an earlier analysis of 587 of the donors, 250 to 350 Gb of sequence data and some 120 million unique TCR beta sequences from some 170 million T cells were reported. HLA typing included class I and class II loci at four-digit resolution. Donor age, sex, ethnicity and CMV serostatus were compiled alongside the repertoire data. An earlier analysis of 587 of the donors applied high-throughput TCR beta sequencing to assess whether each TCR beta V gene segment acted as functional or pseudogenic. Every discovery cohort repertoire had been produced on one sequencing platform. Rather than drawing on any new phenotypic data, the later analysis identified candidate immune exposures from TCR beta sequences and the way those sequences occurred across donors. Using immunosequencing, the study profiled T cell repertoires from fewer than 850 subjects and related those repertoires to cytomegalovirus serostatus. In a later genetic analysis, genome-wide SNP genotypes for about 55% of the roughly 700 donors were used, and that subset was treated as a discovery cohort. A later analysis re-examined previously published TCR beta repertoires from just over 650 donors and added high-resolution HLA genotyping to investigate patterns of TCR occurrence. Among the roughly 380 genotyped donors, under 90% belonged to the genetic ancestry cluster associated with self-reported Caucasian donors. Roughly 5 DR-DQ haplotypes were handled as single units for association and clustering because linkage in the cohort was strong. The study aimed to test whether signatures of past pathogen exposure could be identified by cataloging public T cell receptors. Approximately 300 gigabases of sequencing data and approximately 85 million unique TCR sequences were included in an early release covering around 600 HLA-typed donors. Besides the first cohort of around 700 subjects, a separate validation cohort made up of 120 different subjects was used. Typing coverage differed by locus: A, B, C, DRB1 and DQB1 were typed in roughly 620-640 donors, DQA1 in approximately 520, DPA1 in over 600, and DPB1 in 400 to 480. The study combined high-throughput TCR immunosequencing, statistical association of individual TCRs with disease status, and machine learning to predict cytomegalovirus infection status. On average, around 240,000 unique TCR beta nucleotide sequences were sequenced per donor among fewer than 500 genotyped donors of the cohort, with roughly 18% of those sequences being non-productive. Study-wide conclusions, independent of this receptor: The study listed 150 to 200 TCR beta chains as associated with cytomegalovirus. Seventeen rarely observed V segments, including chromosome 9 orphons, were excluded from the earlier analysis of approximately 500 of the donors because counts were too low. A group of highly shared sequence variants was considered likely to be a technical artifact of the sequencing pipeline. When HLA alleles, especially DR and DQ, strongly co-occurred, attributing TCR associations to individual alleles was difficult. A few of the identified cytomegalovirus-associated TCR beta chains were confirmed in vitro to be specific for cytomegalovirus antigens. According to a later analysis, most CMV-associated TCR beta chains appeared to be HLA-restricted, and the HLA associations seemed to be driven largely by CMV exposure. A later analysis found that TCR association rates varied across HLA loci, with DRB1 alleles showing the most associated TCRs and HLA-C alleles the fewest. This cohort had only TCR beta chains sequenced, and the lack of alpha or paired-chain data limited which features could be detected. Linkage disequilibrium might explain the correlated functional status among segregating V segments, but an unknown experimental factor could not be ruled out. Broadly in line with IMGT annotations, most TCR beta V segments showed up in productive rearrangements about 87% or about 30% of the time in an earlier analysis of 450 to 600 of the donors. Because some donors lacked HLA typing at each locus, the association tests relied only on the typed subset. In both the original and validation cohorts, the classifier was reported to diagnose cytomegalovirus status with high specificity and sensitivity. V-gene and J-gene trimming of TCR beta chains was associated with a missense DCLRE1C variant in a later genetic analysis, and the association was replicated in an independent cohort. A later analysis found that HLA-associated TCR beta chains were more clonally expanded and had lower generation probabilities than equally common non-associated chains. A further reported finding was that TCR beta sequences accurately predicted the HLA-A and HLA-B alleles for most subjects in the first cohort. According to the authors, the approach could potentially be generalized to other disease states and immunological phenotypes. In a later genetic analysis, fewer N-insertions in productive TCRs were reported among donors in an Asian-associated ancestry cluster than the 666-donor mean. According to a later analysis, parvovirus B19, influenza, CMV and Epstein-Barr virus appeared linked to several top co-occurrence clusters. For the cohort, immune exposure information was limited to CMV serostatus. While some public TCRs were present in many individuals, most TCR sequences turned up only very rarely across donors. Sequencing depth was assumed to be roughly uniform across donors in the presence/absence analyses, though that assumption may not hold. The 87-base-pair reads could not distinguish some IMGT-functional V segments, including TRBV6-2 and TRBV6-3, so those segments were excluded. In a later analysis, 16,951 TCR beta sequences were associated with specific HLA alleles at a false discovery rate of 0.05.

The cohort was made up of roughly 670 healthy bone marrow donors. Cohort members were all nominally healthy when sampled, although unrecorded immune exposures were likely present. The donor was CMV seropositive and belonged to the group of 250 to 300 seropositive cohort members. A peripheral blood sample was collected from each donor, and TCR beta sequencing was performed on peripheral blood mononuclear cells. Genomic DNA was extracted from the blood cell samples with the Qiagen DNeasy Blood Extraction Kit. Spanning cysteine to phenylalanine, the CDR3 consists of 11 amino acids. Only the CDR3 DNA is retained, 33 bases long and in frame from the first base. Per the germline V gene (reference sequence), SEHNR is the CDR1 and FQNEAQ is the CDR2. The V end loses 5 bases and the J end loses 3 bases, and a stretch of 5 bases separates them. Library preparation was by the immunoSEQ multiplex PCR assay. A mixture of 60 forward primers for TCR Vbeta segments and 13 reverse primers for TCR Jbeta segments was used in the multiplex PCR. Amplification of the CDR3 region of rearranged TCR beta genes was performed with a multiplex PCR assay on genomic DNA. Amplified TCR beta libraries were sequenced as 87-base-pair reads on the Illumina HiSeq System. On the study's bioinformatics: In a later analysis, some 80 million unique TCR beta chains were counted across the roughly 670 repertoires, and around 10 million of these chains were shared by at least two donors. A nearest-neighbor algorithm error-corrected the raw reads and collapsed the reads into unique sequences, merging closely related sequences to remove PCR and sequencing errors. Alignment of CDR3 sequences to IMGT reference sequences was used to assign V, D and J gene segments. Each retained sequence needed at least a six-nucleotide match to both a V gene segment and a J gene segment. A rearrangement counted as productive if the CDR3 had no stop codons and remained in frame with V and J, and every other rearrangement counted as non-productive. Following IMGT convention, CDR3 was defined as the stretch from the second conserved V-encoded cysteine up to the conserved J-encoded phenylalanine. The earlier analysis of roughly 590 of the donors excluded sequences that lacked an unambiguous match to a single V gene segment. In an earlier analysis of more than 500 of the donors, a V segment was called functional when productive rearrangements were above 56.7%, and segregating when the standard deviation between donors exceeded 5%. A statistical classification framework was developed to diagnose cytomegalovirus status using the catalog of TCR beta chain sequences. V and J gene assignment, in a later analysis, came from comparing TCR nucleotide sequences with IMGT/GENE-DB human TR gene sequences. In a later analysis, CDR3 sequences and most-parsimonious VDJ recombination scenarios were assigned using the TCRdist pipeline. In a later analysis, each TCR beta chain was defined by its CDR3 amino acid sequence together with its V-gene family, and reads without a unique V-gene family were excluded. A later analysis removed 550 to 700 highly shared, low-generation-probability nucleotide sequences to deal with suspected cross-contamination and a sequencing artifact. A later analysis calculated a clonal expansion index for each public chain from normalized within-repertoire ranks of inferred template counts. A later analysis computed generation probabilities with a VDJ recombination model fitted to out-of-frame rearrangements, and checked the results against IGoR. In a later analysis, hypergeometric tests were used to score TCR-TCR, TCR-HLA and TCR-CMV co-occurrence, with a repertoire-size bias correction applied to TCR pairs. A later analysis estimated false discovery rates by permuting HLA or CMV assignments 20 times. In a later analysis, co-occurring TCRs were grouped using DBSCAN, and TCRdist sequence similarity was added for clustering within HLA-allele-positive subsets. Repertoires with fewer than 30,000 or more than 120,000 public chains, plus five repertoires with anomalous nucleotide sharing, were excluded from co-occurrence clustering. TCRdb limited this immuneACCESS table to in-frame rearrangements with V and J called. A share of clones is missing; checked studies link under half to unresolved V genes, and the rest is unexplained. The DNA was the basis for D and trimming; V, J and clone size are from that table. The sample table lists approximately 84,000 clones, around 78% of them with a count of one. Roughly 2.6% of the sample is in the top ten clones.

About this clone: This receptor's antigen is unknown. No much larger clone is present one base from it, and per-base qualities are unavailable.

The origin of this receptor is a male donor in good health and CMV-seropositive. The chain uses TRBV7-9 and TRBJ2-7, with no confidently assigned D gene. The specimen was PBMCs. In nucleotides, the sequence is TGTGCCAGCAGCGGCATCTACGAGCAGTACTTC. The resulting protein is CASSGIYEQYF.